This TCR beta chain was identified in a study of blood T cell repertoires in COVID-19. Overall study: The United States, Italy and Spain were the sources of the acute and convalescent COVID-19 samples. The cDNA or gDNA used as material had been derived from T cells, B-cell-depleted T cells, or PBMCs.

Patients of the Seattle cohort, enrolled during active infection, were followed longitudinally. Authors' analysis steps: Nucleated cell number was recorded as an estimate derived from reference gene primer amplification. Profiled with immunoSEQ multiplex PCR; TCRdb holds only in-frame clones, not every one. D and trimming come from the DNA, and the V and J calls and clone size come from that table. The repertoire has about 50,000 clones, under 90% of them found once; the top ten carry approximately 20%. CDR1 MNHNS and CDR2 SASEGT come from the germline V gene. V was shortened by 3 bases and J by 3 bases, with 9 bases between the two germline ends. The CDR3 has 13 residues.

The source of this sequence is a woman older than 75 with COVID-19, enrolled during active disease. This rearrangement joins TRBV6-1 to TRBJ2-7; unclear D gene. The sequencing input was peripheral blood. The CDR3 DNA is TGTGCCAGCAGTGAGTCCAGGAACTACGAGCAGTACTTC. This gives the protein CASSESRNYEQYF.